The T cell receptor (beta chain) under discussion was sequenced for a study of immune evolution from preneoplasia to lung adenocarcinoma. The CDR3 is 14 residues long. CDR1 is WSHSY and CDR2 is SAAADI in the germline V gene. V shed 6 bases and J shed 2 bases, with 12 bases lying between them. As concerns this clone: Antigen unknown.

General observations from the study: KRAS-mutant nodules had the highest T cell clonality. Later-stage lesions seemingly showed higher T cell density and diversity than normal lung. Top clone frequencies peaked in normal lung, apparently declining through invasive adenocarcinoma.

Method: immunoSEQ multiplex PCR; TCRdb's copy keeps in-frame clones and lacks some. The table lists about 900 clones, 80% of them singletons. The TCR originated in a person aged 55-80 years with lung adenocarcinoma. The specimen sequenced was FFPE tissue from an adenomatous hyperplasia lung lesion. Subset described: atypical adenomatous hyperplasia (AAH), lung preneoplasia. This chain links TRBV10-2 with TRBJ2-3; D might be TRBD2 (5 bases). CDR3 region: CASRTTASTDTQYF. The DNA for the CDR3 is TGCGCCAGCAGGACTACTGCATCCACAGATACGCAGTATTTT.